The clone carrying this TCR beta chain is deemed medium-sized. Its cognate antigen is unknown. Approximately 40,000 productive templates were obtained per sample on average. Sequencing was performed with immunoSEQ multiplex PCR; in TCRdb, only in-frame clones are kept and a portion is missing. Of 1,500 to 2,000 clones detected, around 62% appear once; the ten largest clones hold around three fifths. The sample comes from a study of STAT3 mutations in large granular lymphocyte leukemia. Study-wide background: Roughly half of the longitudinally sequenced T-LGLL patients carried detectable canonical activating STAT3 mutations. Over half of T-LGLL patients had one or more immunosuppressive regimens. Study-wide results and caveats: Every T-LGLL patient had at least one immunodominant TCRbeta clonotype.

This clonotype originated in a man in his fifties or sixties with T-cell large granular lymphocyte leukemia. Some clones in this sample may be carry-over from other donors' samples. The specimen sequenced was peripheral blood mononuclear cells.

The CDR3 loop is CASGNSPLHF. The CDR3 bases are TGTGCCAGCGGGAATTCACCCCTCCACTTT. The V and J genes are TRBV27 and TRBJ1-6; D is unclear. V dropped 8 bases and J dropped 7 bases, with 3 bases sitting between them. This CDR3 is 10 amino acids long. Per the germline V gene, CDR1 is MNHEY and CDR2 is SMNVEV (reference sequence).